The rows below give T cell receptor beta chains drawn from one sample of a study of post-analysis software for immune sequencing data. TCRdb redid the calling of the PCR reads with MiXCR, one entry per CDR3 protein. Here the sample spans roughly 540,000 distinct CDR3 sequences, roughly 34% being singletons. Sequencing input: blood. Receptors were obtained from a girl aged 2 to 17 with multiple sclerosis. CDR3s include the opening cysteine and the closing phenylalanine or tryptophan. D genes are given only for firm matches. Clone size is stated in some rows and not others, as once, few, many or a class when expanded.

CDR3 protein: CASSLSRTDTQYF
CDR3 DNA: TGCGCCAGCAGCTTGTCCCGCACAGATACGCAGTATTTT
V gene: TRBV5-1
D gene: -
clone size: -
J gene: TRBJ2-3

CDR3 protein: CASTRANTGELFF
CDR3 DNA: TGTGCCAGCACCAGGGCGAACACCGGGGAGCTGTTTTTT
V gene: TRBV6-6
D gene: -
clone size: -
J gene: TRBJ2-2

CDR3 protein: CASSERTGQETQYF
CDR3 DNA: TGTGCCAGCAGTGAACGGACAGGACAAGAGACCCAGTACTTC
V gene: TRBV6-5
D gene: TRBD1
clone size: few
J gene: TRBJ2-5

CDR3 protein: CAGPFRVKLFF
CDR3 DNA: TGTGCCGGCCCCTTTCGGGTGAAACTGTTTTTT
V gene: TRBV6-4
D gene: -
clone size: -
J gene: TRBJ1-4

CDR3 protein: CSARVGTADPGGYTF
CDR3 DNA: TGCAGTGCTAGAGTAGGGACGGCCGACCCCGGGGGCTACACCTTC
V gene: TRBV20-1
D gene: -
clone size: -
J gene: TRBJ1-2

CDR3 protein: CASTQVPENTEAFF
CDR3 DNA: TGTGCCAGCACCCAAGTGCCAGAGAACACTGAAGCTTTCTTT
V gene: TRBV12-3/TRBV12-4
D gene: -
clone size: -
J gene: TRBJ1-1

CDR3 protein: CSARDLAGTDTQYF
CDR3 DNA: TGCAGTGCTAGAGATCTAGCGGGAACAGATACGCAGTATTTT
V gene: TRBV20-1
D gene: TRBD2
clone size: few
J gene: TRBJ2-3

CDR3 protein: CASSVGQTRYGYTF
CDR3 DNA: TGTGCCAGCAGCGTGGGACAAACCCGTTATGGCTACACCTTC
V gene: TRBV9
D gene: -
clone size: few
J gene: TRBJ1-2

CDR3 protein: CASSYGQGNGYEQYF
CDR3 DNA: TGTGCCAGCAGTTACGGACAGGGGAACGGCTACGAGCAGTACTTC
V gene: TRBV6-2/TRBV6-3
D gene: TRBD1
clone size: -
J gene: TRBJ2-7

CDR3 protein: CSASSGGIRDNEQFF
CDR3 DNA: TGCAGTGCATCTAGCGGGGGGATACGAGACAATGAGCAGTTCTTC
V gene: TRBV20-1
D gene: TRBD2
clone size: -
J gene: TRBJ2-1

CDR3 protein: CSAEGTSGSSTDTQYF
CDR3 DNA: TGCAGCGCTGAGGGGACTAGCGGGTCTAGCACAGATACGCAGTATTTT
V gene: TRBV29-1
D gene: TRBD2
clone size: -
J gene: TRBJ2-3

CDR3 protein: CSATDFSGGVDTQYF
CDR3 DNA: TGCAGTGCTACCGACTTTAGCGGGGGGGTCGATACGCAGTATTTT
V gene: TRBV20-1
D gene: TRBD2
clone size: -
J gene: TRBJ2-3

CDR3 protein: CASSIPIDLTYEQYF
CDR3 DNA: TGTGCCAGCAGCATTCCGATCGACTTAACCTACGAGCAGTACTTC
V gene: TRBV6-2/TRBV6-3
D gene: -
clone size: -
J gene: TRBJ2-7

CDR3 protein: CASSQVRDTQYF
CDR3 DNA: TGCGCCAGCAGCCAAGTTAGAGATACGCAGTATTTT
V gene: TRBV4-1
D gene: -
clone size: many
J gene: TRBJ2-3

CDR3 protein: CASSLGSGERHEQYF
CDR3 DNA: TGCGCCAGCAGCTTGGGGTCAGGGGAGAGGCACGAGCAGTACTTC
V gene: TRBV5-1
D gene: -
clone size: -
J gene: TRBJ2-7

CDR3 protein: CASSSGQANNEQFF
CDR3 DNA: TGCGCCAGCAGCTCCGGACAGGCTAACAATGAGCAGTTCTTC
V gene: TRBV5-1
D gene: TRBD1
clone size: -
J gene: TRBJ2-1

CDR3 protein: CASSRSIHEQYF
CDR3 DNA: TGTGCCAGCAGCCGTTCCATCCACGAGCAGTACTTC
V gene: TRBV7-2
D gene: -
clone size: -
J gene: TRBJ2-7

CDR3 protein: CASSFQGPTNEKLFF
CDR3 DNA: TGCGCCAGCAGCTTCCAGGGACCAACTAATGAAAAACTGTTTTTT
V gene: TRBV5-1
D gene: -
clone size: few
J gene: TRBJ1-4

CDR3 protein: CASAKGSRKEKLFF
CDR3 DNA: TGTGCCAGCGCCAAAGGTTCTCGGAAGGAAAAACTGTTTTTT
V gene: TRBV7-2
D gene: -
clone size: few
J gene: TRBJ1-4

CDR3 protein: CASSLIGRYEQYF
CDR3 DNA: TGTGCCAGCAGCTTAATAGGGCGGTACGAGCAGTACTTC
V gene: TRBV13
D gene: -
clone size: -
J gene: TRBJ2-7

CDR3 protein: CASSHSTGEGKTQYF
CDR3 DNA: TGTGCCAGCAGCCACTCCACAGGGGAGGGAAAGACCCAGTACTTC
V gene: TRBV3-1
D gene: -
clone size: -
J gene: TRBJ2-5

CDR3 protein: CSAWQRNSPLHF
CDR3 DNA: TGCAGTGCCTGGCAGCGTAATTCACCCCTCCACTTT
V gene: TRBV20-1
D gene: -
clone size: -
J gene: TRBJ1-6

CDR3 protein: CASSAGTGAYNEQYF
CDR3 DNA: TGTGCCAGCAGCGCTGGGACAGGGGCCTACAATGAGCAGTACTTC
V gene: TRBV4-2
D gene: TRBD1
clone size: once
J gene: TRBJ2-5

CDR3 protein: CASSQDINSWEQYF
CDR3 DNA: TGCGCCAGCAGCCAAGATATAAACTCTTGGGAGCAGTACTTC
V gene: TRBV4-1
D gene: -
clone size: many
J gene: TRBJ2-7

CDR3 protein: CSASPLDYGYTF
CDR3 DNA: TGCAGTGCTAGTCCTCTGGACTATGGCTACACCTTC
V gene: TRBV20-1
D gene: -
clone size: -
J gene: TRBJ1-2

CDR3 protein: CASSPPGAGAAKNIQYF
CDR3 DNA: TGTGCCAGCAGTCCCCCCGGGGCGGGAGCAGCCAAAAACATTCAGTACTTC
V gene: TRBV27
D gene: TRBD2
clone size: few
J gene: TRBJ2-4

CDR3 protein: CSARGDDGPPGYTF
CDR3 DNA: TGCAGTGCTAGAGGGGACGACGGTCCTCCCGGCTACACCTTC
V gene: TRBV20-1
D gene: -
clone size: -
J gene: TRBJ1-2

CDR3 protein: CASSRVLAGARNEQFF
CDR3 DNA: TGTGCCAGCAGCCGCGTCCTGGCGGGGGCCCGAAATGAGCAGTTCTTC
V gene: TRBV7-2
D gene: -
clone size: -
J gene: TRBJ2-1

CDR3 protein: CASGTVGSPLHF
CDR3 DNA: TGTGCCAGCGGAACGGTCGGTTCACCCCTCCACTTT
V gene: TRBV7-9
D gene: -
clone size: -
J gene: TRBJ1-6

CDR3 protein: CASLTLGIGGAINEQFF
CDR3 DNA: TGTGCCAGCTTAACCCTCGGGATAGGGGGGGCAATAAATGAGCAGTTCTTC
V gene: TRBV27
D gene: -
clone size: few
J gene: TRBJ2-1

CDR3 protein: CASSPSGGARTQYF
CDR3 DNA: TGTGCCAGCAGCCCCAGCGGGGGGGCTCGGACCCAGTACTTC
V gene: TRBV7-2
D gene: TRBD2
clone size: few
J gene: TRBJ2-5

CDR3 protein: CASSYDRVITEAFF
CDR3 DNA: TGTGCCAGCAGTTACGACAGGGTAATCACTGAAGCTTTCTTT
V gene: TRBV6-5
D gene: TRBD1
clone size: -
J gene: TRBJ1-1

CDR3 protein: CASSLGAGGMNTEAFF
CDR3 DNA: TGCGCCAGCAGCTTAGGGGCAGGGGGCATGAACACTGAAGCTTTCTTT
V gene: TRBV5-1
D gene: TRBD1
clone size: -
J gene: TRBJ1-1

CDR3 protein: CSAAGLAGLNEQYF
CDR3 DNA: TGCAGTGCTGCCGGACTAGCGGGGCTCAATGAGCAGTACTTC
V gene: TRBV20-1
D gene: TRBD2
clone size: once
J gene: TRBJ2-7

CDR3 protein: CASSLTVAVTGELFF
CDR3 DNA: TGCGCCAGCAGCTTGACGGTAGCCGTTACCGGGGAGCTGTTTTTT
V gene: TRBV5-1
D gene: -
clone size: few
J gene: TRBJ2-2

CDR3 protein: CASSYDAGRGYIF
CDR3 DNA: TGTGCCAGCAGTTACGATGCGGGCAGAGGCTACATCTTC
V gene: TRBV6-5
D gene: -
clone size: -
J gene: TRBJ1-2

CDR3 protein: CATSDKRYEQFF
CDR3 DNA: TGTGCCACCAGTGATAAGAGGTATGAGCAGTTCTTC
V gene: TRBV24-1
D gene: -
clone size: few
J gene: TRBJ2-1

CDR3 protein: CASSLGRFSSNEKLFF
CDR3 DNA: TGTGCCAGCAGCTTAGGTCGGTTCTCCTCTAATGAAAAACTGTTTTTT
V gene: TRBV7-8
D gene: -
clone size: -
J gene: TRBJ1-4

CDR3 protein: CASSQDKGYFDYGQYF
CDR3 DNA: TGTGCCAGCAGCCAAGATAAAGGCTATTTTGACTACGGGCAGTACTTC
V gene: TRBV3-1
D gene: -
clone size: -
J gene: TRBJ2-7

CDR3 protein: CSARAPGLASKNEQFF
CDR3 DNA: TGCAGTGCTAGAGCGCCGGGACTAGCGTCCAAAAATGAGCAGTTCTTC
V gene: TRBV20-1
D gene: TRBD2
clone size: -
J gene: TRBJ2-1

CDR3 protein: CASSQGNEQYF
CDR3 DNA: TGTGCCAGCAGCCAGGGTAACGAGCAGTACTTC
V gene: TRBV7-9
D gene: -
clone size: few
J gene: TRBJ2-7

CDR3 protein: CAISGNGDEQYF
CDR3 DNA: TGTGCCATCAGTGGTAACGGGGACGAGCAGTACTTC
V gene: TRBV10-3
D gene: -
clone size: few
J gene: TRBJ2-7

CDR3 protein: CASSLSGGDRGYEQYF
CDR3 DNA: TGTGCCAGCAGCTTAAGTGGGGGGGACAGGGGGTACGAGCAGTACTTC
V gene: TRBV7-9
D gene: TRBD1
clone size: many
J gene: TRBJ2-7

CDR3 protein: CSAPESANYGYTF
CDR3 DNA: TGCAGTGCTCCTGAATCAGCTAACTATGGCTACACCTTC
V gene: TRBV20-1
D gene: -
clone size: -
J gene: TRBJ1-2

CDR3 protein: CASSHSRGQGKETQYF
CDR3 DNA: TGTGCCAGCAGCCACTCCAGGGGACAGGGAAAAGAGACCCAGTACTTC
V gene: TRBV3-1
D gene: TRBD1
clone size: -
J gene: TRBJ2-5

CDR3 protein: CSAMPLVAYSNQPQHF
CDR3 DNA: TGCAGTGCTATGCCGCTGGTGGCATATAGCAATCAGCCCCAGCATTTT
V gene: TRBV20-1
D gene: -
clone size: -
J gene: TRBJ1-5

CDR3 protein: CSARGGYNEQYF
CDR3 DNA: TGCAGTGCTAGGGGAGGTTACAATGAGCAGTACTTC
V gene: TRBV20-1
D gene: -
clone size: -
J gene: TRBJ2-7

CDR3 protein: CSASSVGQGVGETQYF
CDR3 DNA: TGCAGTGCTAGTAGTGTGGGACAAGGAGTCGGGGAGACCCAGTACTTC
V gene: TRBV20-1
D gene: -
clone size: -
J gene: TRBJ2-5

CDR3 protein: CSAEETGELFF
CDR3 DNA: TGCAGTGCTGAAGAAACCGGGGAGCTGTTTTTT
V gene: TRBV20-1
D gene: -
clone size: once
J gene: TRBJ2-2

CDR3 protein: CASSRTGFGGANVLTF
CDR3 DNA: TGTGCCAGCAGTCGGACAGGGTTCGGTGGGGCCAACGTCCTGACTTTC
V gene: TRBV6-2/TRBV6-3
D gene: TRBD1
clone size: -
J gene: TRBJ2-6

CDR3 protein: CASSLEQGSGEGYTF
CDR3 DNA: TGTGCCAGCAGTTTAGAACAGGGGTCTGGTGAAGGCTACACCTTC
V gene: TRBV28
D gene: TRBD1
clone size: -
J gene: TRBJ1-2

CDR3 protein: CAISESTPGNTEAFF
CDR3 DNA: TGTGCCATCAGTGAGTCGACTCCAGGGAACACTGAAGCTTTCTTT
V gene: TRBV10-3
D gene: -
clone size: few
J gene: TRBJ1-1

CDR3 protein: CASSSRAGFQETQYF
CDR3 DNA: TGTGCCAGCAGCTCTAGGGCTGGTTTCCAAGAGACCCAGTACTTC
V gene: TRBV7-2
D gene: -
clone size: few
J gene: TRBJ2-5

CDR3 protein: CASSRWDQTYEQYF
CDR3 DNA: TGTGCCAGCAGCCGCTGGGACCAAACCTACGAGCAGTACTTC
V gene: TRBV7-9
D gene: -
clone size: few
J gene: TRBJ2-7

CDR3 protein: CASNFRVNYNEQFF
CDR3 DNA: TGTGCCAGCAACTTTAGGGTTAACTACAATGAGCAGTTCTTC
V gene: TRBV6-6
D gene: -
clone size: few
J gene: TRBJ2-1